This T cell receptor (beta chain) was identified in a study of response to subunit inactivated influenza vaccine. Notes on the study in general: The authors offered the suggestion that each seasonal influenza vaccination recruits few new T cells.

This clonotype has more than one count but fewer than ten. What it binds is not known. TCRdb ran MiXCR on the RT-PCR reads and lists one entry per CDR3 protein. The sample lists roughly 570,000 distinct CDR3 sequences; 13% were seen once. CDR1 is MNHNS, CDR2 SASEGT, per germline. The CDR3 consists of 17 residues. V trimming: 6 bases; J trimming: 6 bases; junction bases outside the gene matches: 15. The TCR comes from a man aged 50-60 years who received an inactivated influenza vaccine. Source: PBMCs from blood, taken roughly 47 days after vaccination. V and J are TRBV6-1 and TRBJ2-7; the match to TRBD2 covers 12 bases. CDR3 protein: CASRMTSGRLVLGEQYF. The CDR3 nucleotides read TGTGCCAGCAGGATGACTAGCGGGAGACTCGTTTTGGGCGAGCAGTACTTC.